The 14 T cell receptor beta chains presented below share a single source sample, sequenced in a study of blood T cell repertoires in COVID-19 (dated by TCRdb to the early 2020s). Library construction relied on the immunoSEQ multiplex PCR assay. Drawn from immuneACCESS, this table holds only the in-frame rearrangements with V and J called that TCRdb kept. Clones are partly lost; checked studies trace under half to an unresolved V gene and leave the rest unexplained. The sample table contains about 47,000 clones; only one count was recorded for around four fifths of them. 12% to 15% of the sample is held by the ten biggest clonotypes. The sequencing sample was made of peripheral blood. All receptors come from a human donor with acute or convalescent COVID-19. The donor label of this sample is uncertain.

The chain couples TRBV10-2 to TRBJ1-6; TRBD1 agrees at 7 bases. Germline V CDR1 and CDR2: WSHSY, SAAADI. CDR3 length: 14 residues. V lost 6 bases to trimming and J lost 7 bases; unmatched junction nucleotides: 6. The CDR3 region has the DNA TGCGCCAGCAGGATGACAGGGACCAATTCACCCCTCCACTTT. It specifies CASRMTGTNSPLHF.

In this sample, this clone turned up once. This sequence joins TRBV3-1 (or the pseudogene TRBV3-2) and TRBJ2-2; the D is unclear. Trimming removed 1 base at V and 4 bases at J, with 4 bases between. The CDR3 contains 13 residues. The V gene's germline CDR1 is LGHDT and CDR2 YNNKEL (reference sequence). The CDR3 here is CASSQGSTGELFF. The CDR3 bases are TGTGCCAGCAGCCAAGGGAGCACCGGGGAGCTGTTTTTT.

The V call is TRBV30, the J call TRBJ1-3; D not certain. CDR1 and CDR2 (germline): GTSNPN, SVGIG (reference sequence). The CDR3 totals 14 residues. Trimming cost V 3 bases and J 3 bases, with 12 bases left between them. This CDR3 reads CAWRRLLDGNTIYF. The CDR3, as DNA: TGTGCCTGGAGGCGGCTACTAGATGGAAACACCATATATTTT.

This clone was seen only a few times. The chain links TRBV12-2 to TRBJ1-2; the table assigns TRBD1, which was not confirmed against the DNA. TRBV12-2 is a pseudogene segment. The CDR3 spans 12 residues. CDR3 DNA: TGTGCAAGTCGCTTAGGCCACACGGGCTACACCTTC. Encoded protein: CASRLGHTGYTF.

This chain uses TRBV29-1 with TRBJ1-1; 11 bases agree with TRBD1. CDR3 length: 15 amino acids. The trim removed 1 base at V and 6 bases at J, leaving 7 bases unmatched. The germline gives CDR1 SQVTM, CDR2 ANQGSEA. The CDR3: CSVEGNGQGAAEAFF. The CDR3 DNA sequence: TGCAGCGTTGAAGGAAACGGACAGGGGGCTGCTGAAGCTTTCTTT.

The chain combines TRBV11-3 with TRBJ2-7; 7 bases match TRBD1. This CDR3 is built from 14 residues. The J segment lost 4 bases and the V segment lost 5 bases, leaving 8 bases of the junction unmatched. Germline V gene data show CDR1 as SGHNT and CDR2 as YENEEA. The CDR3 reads CASSPPGQNYEQYF. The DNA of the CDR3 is TGTGCCAGCAGCCCCCCGGGACAGAATTACGAGCAGTACTTC.

Here the CDR3 DNA reads TGTGCCAGCAGTTTATCACCCCAGGCCACCGGGGAGCTGTTTTTT. This codes for CASSLSPQATGELFF. The chain carries TRBV27 and TRBJ2-2; D is ambiguous. The CDR3 length is 15 residues. V lost 0 bases and J lost 4, with 9 bases in between. In germline, CDR1 is MNHEY, CDR2 SMNVEV (reference sequence).

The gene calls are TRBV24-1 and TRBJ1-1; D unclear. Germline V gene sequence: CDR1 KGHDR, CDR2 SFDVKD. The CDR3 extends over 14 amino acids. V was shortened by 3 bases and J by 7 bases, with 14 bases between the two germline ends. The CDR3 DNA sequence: TGTGCCACCAGTGATCCCTGGGCGGGGAATGAAGCTTTCTTT. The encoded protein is CATSDPWAGNEAFF.

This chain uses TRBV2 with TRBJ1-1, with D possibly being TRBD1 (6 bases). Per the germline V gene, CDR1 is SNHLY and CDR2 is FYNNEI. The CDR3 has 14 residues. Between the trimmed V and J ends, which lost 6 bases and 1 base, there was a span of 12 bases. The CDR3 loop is CASRGDISNTEAFF. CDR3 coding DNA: TGTGCCAGCAGGGGGGACATTTCGAACACTGAAGCTTTCTTT.

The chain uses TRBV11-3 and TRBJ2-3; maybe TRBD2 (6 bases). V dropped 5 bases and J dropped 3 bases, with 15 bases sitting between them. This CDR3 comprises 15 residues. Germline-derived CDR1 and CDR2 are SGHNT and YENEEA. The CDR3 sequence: CASSPRERTTDTQYF. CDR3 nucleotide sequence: TGTGCCAGCAGCCCTCGGGAGCGAACGACAGATACGCAGTATTTT.

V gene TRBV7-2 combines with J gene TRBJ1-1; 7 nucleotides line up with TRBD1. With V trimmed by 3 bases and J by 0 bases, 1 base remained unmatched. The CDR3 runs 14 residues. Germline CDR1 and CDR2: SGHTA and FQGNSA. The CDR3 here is CASSLGTVNTEAFF. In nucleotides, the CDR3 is TGTGCCAGCAGCTTGGGGACAGTGAACACTGAAGCTTTCTTT.

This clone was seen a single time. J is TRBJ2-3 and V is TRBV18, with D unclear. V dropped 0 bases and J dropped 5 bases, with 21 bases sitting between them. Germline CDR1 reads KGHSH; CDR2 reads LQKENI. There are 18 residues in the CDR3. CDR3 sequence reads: CASSPPHRNTASEDTQYF. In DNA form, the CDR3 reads TGTGCCAGCTCACCACCGCATCGGAACACAGCTTCTGAAGATACGCAGTATTTT.

The CDR3: CASSPPAGGNTEAFF. CDR3 in DNA: TGTGCCAGCTCACCACCTGCCGGAGGGAACACTGAAGCTTTCTTT. The V gene is TRBV18, the J gene TRBJ1-1, with D hard to call. Germline V gives CDR1 KGHSH, CDR2 LQKENI. V shed 0 bases and J shed 1 base, with 9 bases lying between them. The CDR3 has 15 residues. Full variable domain (outside the CDR3, taken from reference TRBV18 and TRBJ1-1): NAGVMQNPRHLVRRRGQEARLRCSPMKGHSHVYWYRQLPEEGLKFMVYLQKENIIDESGMPKERFSAEFPKEGPSILRIQQVVRGDSAAYFCASSPPAGGNTEAFFGQGTRLTVV.

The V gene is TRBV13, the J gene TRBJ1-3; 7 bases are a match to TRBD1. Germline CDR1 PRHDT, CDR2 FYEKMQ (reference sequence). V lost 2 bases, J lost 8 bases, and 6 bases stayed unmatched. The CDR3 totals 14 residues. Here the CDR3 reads CASSLTGVVHTIYF. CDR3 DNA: TGTGCCAGCAGCTTAACAGGGGTGGTACACACCATATATTTT.